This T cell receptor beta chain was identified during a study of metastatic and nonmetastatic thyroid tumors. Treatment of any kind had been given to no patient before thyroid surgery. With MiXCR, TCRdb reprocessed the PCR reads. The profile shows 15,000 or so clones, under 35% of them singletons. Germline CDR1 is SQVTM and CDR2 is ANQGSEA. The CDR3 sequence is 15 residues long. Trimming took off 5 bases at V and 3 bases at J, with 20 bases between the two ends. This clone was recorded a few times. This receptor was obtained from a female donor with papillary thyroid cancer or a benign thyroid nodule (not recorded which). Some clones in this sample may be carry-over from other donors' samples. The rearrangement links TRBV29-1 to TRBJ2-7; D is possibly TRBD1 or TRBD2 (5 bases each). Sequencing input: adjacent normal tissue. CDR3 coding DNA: TGCAGCGTTACATTTGGGAGAGGGGTTAACTACGAGCAGTACTTC. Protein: CSVTFGRGVNYEQYF.